This T cell receptor beta chain came from a study of tumor-infiltrating lymphocytes in primary liver carcinoma. The germline V gene has CDR1 DFQATT and CDR2 SNEGSKA (reference sequence). There are 12 residues in the CDR3. V was cut by 1 base and J by 6 bases, with 10 bases left in between. Starting material for RNA and DNA co-extraction consisted of about 20-33 mg of unsorted bulk tissue. Cases comprised patients with primary liver carcinoma who received surgical resection. Each sampled tumor had five separate regions taken from it. The authors made TCR beta cDNA from roughly 480 ng total RNA with a constant-region primer. Three-round nested multiplex PCR performed with slightly modified ARM-PCR produced the TCR beta libraries. Each of the first two PCR rounds ran roughly 10 cycles with TRBV1-TRBV30 forward and C-beta reverse primers. TCRdb fed the multiplex PCR reads into MiXCR, producing one record per CDR3 protein. The sample holds more than 60,000 distinct CDR3 sequences, approximately 74% seen once.

A note on this clonotype: Possible read error: a much larger clone is one base away.

Sequences were obtained from liver tumor tissue from sampling region 4. Described subset: tumor region T4, right-lateral pole. This clonotype originated in a man between 40 and 49 years old with primary liver carcinoma and hepatitis B virus infection. V and J are TRBV20-1 and TRBJ2-7, with D perhaps given as TRBD1 or TRBD2 (5 bases each). For the CDR3, the DNA is TGCAGTGCTAGAGGGGACGTGTTCGAGCAGTACTTC. It codes for CSARGDVFEQYF.